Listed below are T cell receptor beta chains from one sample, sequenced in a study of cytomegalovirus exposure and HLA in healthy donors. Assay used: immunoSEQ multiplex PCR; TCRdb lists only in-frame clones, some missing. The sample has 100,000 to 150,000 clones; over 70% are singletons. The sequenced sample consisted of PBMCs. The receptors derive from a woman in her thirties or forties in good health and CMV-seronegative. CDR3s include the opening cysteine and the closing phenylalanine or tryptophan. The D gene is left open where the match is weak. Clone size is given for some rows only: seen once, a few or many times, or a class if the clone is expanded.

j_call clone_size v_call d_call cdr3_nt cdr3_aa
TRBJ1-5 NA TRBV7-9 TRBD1 TGTGCCAGCAGCGACGGGACAGGGTTGATGCATCAGCCCCAGCATTTT CASSDGTGLMHQPQHF
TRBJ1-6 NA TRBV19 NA TGTGCCAGTACCTCAGACCGGGACAACTATAATTCACCCCTCCACTTT CASTSDRDNYNSPLHF
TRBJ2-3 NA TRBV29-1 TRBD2 TGCAGCGTTGATAGAAGGTTAGGCGGGGGAAGTACAGATACGCAGTATTTT CSVDRRLGGGSTDTQYF
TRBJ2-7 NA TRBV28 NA TGTGCCAGCAGTCTTCTCGGGAGCCTAAGCTCCTACGAGCAGTACTTC CASSLLGSLSSYEQYF
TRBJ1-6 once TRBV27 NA TGTGCCAGCAACTCAGGGGCTAACTATAATTCACCCCTCCACTTT CASNSGANYNSPLHF
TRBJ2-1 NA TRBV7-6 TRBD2 TGTGCCAGCAGCTATAGGAGCGGGGCTCGCAATGAGCAGTTCTTC CASSYRSGARNEQFF
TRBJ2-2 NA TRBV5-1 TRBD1 TGCGCCAGCAGCACCGGGACAGGCTCACCCGGGGAGCTGTTTTTT CASSTGTGSPGELFF
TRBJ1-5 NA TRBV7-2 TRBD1 TGTGCCAGCAGCTTAGTAGAGAGCCTGGGCAGGGGGCAGAATCAGCCCCAGCATTTT CASSLVESLGRGQNQPQHF
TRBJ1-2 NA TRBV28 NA TGTGCCAGCACCTGGGGGGGGCCCCGGTTTGGCTACACCTTC CASTWGGPRFGYTF
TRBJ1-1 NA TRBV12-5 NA TGTGCTAGTGGTTTGGTAGCCTTGAACACTGAAGCTTTCTTT CASGLVALNTEAFF
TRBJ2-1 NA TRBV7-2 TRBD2 TGTGCCAGCAGCCCGGGACTAGCGGCCTACAATGAGCAGTTCTTC CASSPGLAAYNEQFF
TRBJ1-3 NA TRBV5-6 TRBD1 TGTGCCAGCAGCTTTCAGGGGGAGACGGGAAACACCATATATTTT CASSFQGETGNTIYF
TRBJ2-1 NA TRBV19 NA TGTGCCAGTAGTATTTTCGGTTACTCCTCCTACAATGAGCAGTTCTTC CASSIFGYSSYNEQFF
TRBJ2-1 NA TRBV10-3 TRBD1 TGTGCCATCAGTGAGGACAGGGGGTTGGGGAATGAGCAGTTCTTC CAISEDRGLGNEQFF
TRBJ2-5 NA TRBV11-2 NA TGTGCCAGCAGCAGTGGCACTAGCCCAACCGGGACCCAGTACTTC CASSSGTSPTGTQYF
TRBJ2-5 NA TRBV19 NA TGTGCCAGCGGCTATACAGGGAACCAAGAGACCCAGTACTTC CASGYTGNQETQYF
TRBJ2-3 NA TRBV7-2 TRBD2 TGTGCCAGCAGCTTGCAAGTGTCTAGCGGGAGGGCCACAGATACGCAGTATTTT CASSLQVSSGRATDTQYF
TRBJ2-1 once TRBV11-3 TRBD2 TGTGCCAGCAGCCAGGGGCTAGCGGGAGGAACCTCCTACAATGAGCAGTTCTTC CASSQGLAGGTSYNEQFF
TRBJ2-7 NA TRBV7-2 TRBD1 TGTGCCAGCAGCATAGACGGGACAGCAAGCTACGAGCAGTACTTC CASSIDGTASYEQYF
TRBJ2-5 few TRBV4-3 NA TGCGCCAGCAGCCAAGATGAGGGGGTAGTAGAGACCCAGTACTTC CASSQDEGVVETQYF
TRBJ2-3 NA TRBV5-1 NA TGCGCCAGCAGCTTGGCGGGTTACAGCACAGATACGCAGTATTTT CASSLAGYSTDTQYF
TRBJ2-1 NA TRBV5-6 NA TGTGCCAGCAGCTTGGTAGGAGGTGAGCAGTTCTTC CASSLVGGEQFF
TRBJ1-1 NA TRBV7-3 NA TGTGCCAGCAGCCTACTAGGGGGAAACACTGAAGCTTTCTTT CASSLLGGNTEAFF
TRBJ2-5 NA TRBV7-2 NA TGTGCCAGCAGCCTAGGGGGGGTCTCTGCGGCCCAGTACTTC CASSLGGVSAAQYF
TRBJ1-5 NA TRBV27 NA TGTGCCAGCAGTTTTGCCCAGACGGGGGGTCAGCCCCAGCATTTT CASSFAQTGGQPQHF
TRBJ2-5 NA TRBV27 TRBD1 TGTGCCAGCAGTCACCGGGACAGGGGCCGAGAGACCCAGTACTTC CASSHRDRGRETQYF
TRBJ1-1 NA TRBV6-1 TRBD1 TGTGCCAGCAGTGAAGCCGCACAGGGGACTGAAGCTTTCTTT CASSEAAQGTEAFF
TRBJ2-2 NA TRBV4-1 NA TGCGCCAGCAGCCCTCACGGGAGCAACACCGGGGAGCTGTTTTTT CASSPHGSNTGELFF
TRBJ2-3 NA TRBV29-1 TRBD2 TGCAGCGTGGGTCGGGACTATGGCACAGATACGCAGTATTTT CSVGRDYGTDTQYF
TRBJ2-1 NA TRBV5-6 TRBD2 TGTGCCAGCAGCGGGGGACTAGGCAATGAGCAGTTCTTC CASSGGLGNEQFF
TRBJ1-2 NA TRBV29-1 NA TGCAGCGTTGAAGTGGGGGGGGGCTACACCTTC CSVEVGGGYTF
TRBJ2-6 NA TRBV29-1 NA TGCAGCGTTGAAACAGACCTTAACTCTGGGGCCAACGTCCTGACTTTC CSVETDLNSGANVLTF
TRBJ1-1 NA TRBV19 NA TGTGCCAGTAGTCTATCAGGGGACACTGAAGCTTTCTTT CASSLSGDTEAFF
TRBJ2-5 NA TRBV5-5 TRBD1 TGTGCCAGCAGCCCGGGGACAGGGGGCTCGGCCCAGTACTTC CASSPGTGGSAQYF
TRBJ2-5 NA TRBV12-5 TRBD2 TGTGCTAGTGCCTCCCCTAGCGGGGGTTTCCAAGAGACCCAGTACTTC CASASPSGGFQETQYF